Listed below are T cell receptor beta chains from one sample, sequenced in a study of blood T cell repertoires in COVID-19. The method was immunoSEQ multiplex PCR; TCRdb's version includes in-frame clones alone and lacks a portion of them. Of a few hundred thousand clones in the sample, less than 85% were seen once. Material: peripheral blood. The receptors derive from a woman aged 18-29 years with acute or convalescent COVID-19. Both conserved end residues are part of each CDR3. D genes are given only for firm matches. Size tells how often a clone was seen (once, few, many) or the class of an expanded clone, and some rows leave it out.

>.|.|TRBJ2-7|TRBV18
TGTGCCAGCTCACCATGGGAAATCGGGATGCAGGACGAGCAGTACTTC
CASSPWEIGMQDEQYF
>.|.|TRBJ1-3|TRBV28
TGTGCCAGCAGTAAGAGCTCTGGAAACACCATATATTTT
CASSKSSGNTIYF
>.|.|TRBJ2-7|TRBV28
TGTGCCAGCAGTTTCCCCTCGCGAGTTAGCGAGCAGTACTTC
CASSFPSRVSEQYF
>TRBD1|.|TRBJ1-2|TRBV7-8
TGTGCCAGCAGCTTATCAAAGACAGGCGCAGGGGGTGGCTACACCTTC
CASSLSKTGAGGGYTF
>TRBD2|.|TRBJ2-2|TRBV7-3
TGTGCCAGCAGCGAGACTAGCGGGCGGACCGGGGAGCTGTTTTTT
CASSETSGRTGELFF
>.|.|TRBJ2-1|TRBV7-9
TGTGCCAGCAGCTTTAACAATGAGCAGTTCTTC
CASSFNNEQFF
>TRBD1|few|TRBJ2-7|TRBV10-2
TGCGCCAGCAGTGAGTGGGACAGGTTCTACGAGCAGTACTTC
CASSEWDRFYEQYF
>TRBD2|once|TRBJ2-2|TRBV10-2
TGCGCCAGCAGTGATCTAGCGGGAGGGAACACCGGGGAGCTGTTTTTT
CASSDLAGGNTGELFF
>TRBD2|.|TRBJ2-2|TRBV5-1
TGCGCCAGCAGCGCCGGGACTAGCGGGAGAAACACCGGGGAGCTGTTTTTT
CASSAGTSGRNTGELFF
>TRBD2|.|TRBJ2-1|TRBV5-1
TGCGCCAGCAGCCAGTTAGCGGGAGGGCCTTTTGAGCAGTTCTTC
CASSQLAGGPFEQFF
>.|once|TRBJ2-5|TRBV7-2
TGTGCCAGCAGCTTAAGACCGACCCTACAGGGGGAGGGAGAGACCCAGTACTTC
CASSLRPTLQGEGETQYF